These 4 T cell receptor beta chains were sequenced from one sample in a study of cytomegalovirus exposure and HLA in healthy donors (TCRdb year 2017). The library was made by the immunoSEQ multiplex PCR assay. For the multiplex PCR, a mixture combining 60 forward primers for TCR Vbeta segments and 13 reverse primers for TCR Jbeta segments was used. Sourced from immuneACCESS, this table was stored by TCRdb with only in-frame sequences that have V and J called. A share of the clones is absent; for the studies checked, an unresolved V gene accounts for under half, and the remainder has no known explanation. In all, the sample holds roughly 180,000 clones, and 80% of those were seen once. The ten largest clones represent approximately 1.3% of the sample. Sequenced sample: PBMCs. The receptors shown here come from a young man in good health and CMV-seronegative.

Here the CDR3 DNA reads TGTGCCAGCAGTTACTCGATTCAGGGGATTGAGCAGTACTTC. It is translated as CASSYSIQGIEQYF. J is TRBJ2-7 and V is TRBV6-6; tentatively, D is TRBD1 (6 bases). Trimming shortened V by 0 bases and J by 7 bases, and 13 bases separated the two germline ends. The CDR3 extends over 14 amino acids. Looked up from germline, CDR1 is MNHNY and CDR2 is SVGAGI (reference sequence).

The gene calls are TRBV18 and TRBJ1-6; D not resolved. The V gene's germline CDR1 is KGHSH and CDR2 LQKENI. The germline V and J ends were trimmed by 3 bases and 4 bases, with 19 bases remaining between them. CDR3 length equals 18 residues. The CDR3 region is CASSPQQLRGIYNSPLHF. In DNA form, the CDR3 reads TGTGCCAGCTCACCGCAGCAACTCCGGGGAATATATAATTCACCCCTCCACTTT.

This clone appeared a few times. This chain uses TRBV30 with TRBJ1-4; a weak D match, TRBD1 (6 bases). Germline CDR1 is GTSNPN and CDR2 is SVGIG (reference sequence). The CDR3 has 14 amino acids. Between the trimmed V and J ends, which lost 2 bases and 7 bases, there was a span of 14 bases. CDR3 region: CAWSRPGVGEKLFF. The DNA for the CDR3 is TGTGCCTGGAGTCGACCAGGGGTTGGTGAAAAACTGTTTTTT.

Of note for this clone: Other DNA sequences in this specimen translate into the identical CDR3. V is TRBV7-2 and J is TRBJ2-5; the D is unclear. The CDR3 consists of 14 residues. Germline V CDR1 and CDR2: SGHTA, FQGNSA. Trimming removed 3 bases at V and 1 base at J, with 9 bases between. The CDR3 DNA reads TGTGCCAGCAGCTTGGGCAGCTCCCAAGAGACCCAGTACTTC. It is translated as CASSLGSSQETQYF.